This T cell receptor beta chain emerged from a study of CD4+ T cells in melanoma. General observations from the study: Reportedly, melanoma neoantigen-specific CD4+ T cells showed varied differentiation states. CD8+ T cell, macrophage and B cell function reportedly correlated with neoantigen-specific CD4+ T cells.

By proportion, this clone is medium-sized. The antigen is unknown. Clones were read by immunoSEQ multiplex PCR, and TCRdb kept only the in-frame ones, dropping some. In the table there are around 13,000 clones, around 80% of which are singletons. This CDR3 has 13 residues. Germline V gene sequence: CDR1 SGHRS, CDR2 YFSETQ. Germline trimming cut 7 bases from V and 1 base from J; bases unmatched to any gene: 2. The TCR was taken from a human donor with melanoma. This chain uses TRBV5-1 with TRBJ2-3, with TRBD2 matching over 8 bases. The specimen was cells from a culture (not recorded whether cultured in vitro). This CDR3 is CASGRGGTDTQYF. As DNA, the CDR3 is TGCGCCAGCGGGCGGGGGGGCACAGATACGCAGTATTTT.